Presented here are 27 T cell receptor beta chains from one specimen sequenced in a study of Graves' ophthalmopathy and Graves' hyperthyroidism. Amplification of the TCR beta CDR3 regions used RNA transcripts (as template). An initial RT-PCR round employing HTBI primers preceded a second-round multiplex PCR. In TCRdb, the multiplex PCR reads were re-called with MiXCR into one record per CDR3 protein. The top ten clones hold 40% to 55% of a sample with some 750,000 distinct CDR3 sequences, 40% of them seen once. What was sequenced was peripheral blood. The receptor source for this set is an adult man with Graves' ophthalmopathy.

The chain carries TRBV7-2 and TRBJ2-5; D call uncertain. This CDR3 is 13 amino acids long. CDR1 and CDR2 from the germline V gene are SGHTA and FQGNSA. Trimming removed 10 bases at V and 2 bases at J, with 14 bases between. CDR3 sequence reads: CAITSGLQETQYF. The CDR3 DNA reads as TGTGCCATCACAAGTGGGCTTCAAGAGACCCAGTACTTC.

V and J are TRBV7-9 and TRBJ2-7; 7 nucleotides align to TRBD1. TRBJ2-1 explains the end of the DNA better; the J call may be wrong. The CDR3 sequence is 16 residues long. CDR1 and CDR2 (germline): SEHNR, FQNEAQ (reference sequence). The CDR3 region has the DNA TGTGCCAGCAGTCCGACAGGGTCCAGCTCCTACAATGAGCAGTTCTTC. This codes for CASSPTGSSSYNEQFF.

This chain joins TRBV29-1 and TRBJ2-5; TRBD2 is a possible D gene (6 bases). Trimming shortened V by 8 bases and J by 4 bases, and 23 bases separated the two germline ends. Germline V gene lookup returns CDR1 SQVTM and CDR2 ANQGSEA. The CDR3 extends over 15 amino acids. As DNA, the CDR3 is TGCAGCCGGGGCCGGGGGTATGCCTATAGAGAGACCCAGTACTTC. Amino acids: CSRGRGYAYRETQYF.

The chain employs TRBV6-5 and TRBJ1-1, with D tentatively TRBD1 (5 bases). Germline V CDR1 and CDR2: MNHEY, SVGAGI. The CDR3 runs to 13 residues. V was pared by 6 bases and J by 3 bases, with 11 bases between. The chain's CDR3 is CASRRGRDTEAFF. The CDR3 nucleotides read TGTGCCAGCAGGAGGGGACGGGACACTGAAGCTTTCTTT.

This clonotype was counted many times. V is TRBV5-1 and J is TRBJ1-5; possibly TRBD1 for D (6 bases). The ends were cut back, 2 bases at V and 5 bases at J, with 11 bases in the middle. The CDR3 runs to 14 residues. CDR1 and CDR2 (germline): SGHRS, YFSETQ. The CDR3 sequence: CASSLGGKDQPQHF. In DNA, the CDR3 is TGCGCCAGCAGCTTAGGGGGAAAGGATCAGCCCCAGCATTTT.

This chain connects TRBV25-1 to TRBJ2-5; 8 bases align to TRBD2. The germline V gene has CDR1 MGHDK and CDR2 SYGVNS. V gave up 3 bases and J gave up 1 base; unmatched junction bases: 4. The CDR3 has 15 amino acids. The CDR3 spells CASSDRGTSQETQYF. The DNA for the CDR3 is TGTGCCAGCAGTGATCGGGGGACTAGCCAAGAGACCCAGTACTTC.

This clonotype was counted ten times or more. The CDR3 loop reads CASSFGVTEAFF. CDR3 in DNA: TGTGCCAGCAGCTTTGGGGTCACTGAAGCTTTCTTT. V usage is TRBV7-8 and J usage is TRBJ1-1, with D hard to call. The germline V and J ends were trimmed by 3 bases and 4 bases, with 6 bases remaining between them. Germline assignment: CDR1 SGHVS and CDR2 FQNEAQ. The CDR3 has 12 residues. The full variable domain, its missing parts supplied by reference TRBV7-8 and TRBJ1-1, is GAGVSQSPRYKVAKRGQDVALRCDPISGHVSLFWYQQALGQGPEFLTYFQNEAQLDKSGLPSDRFFAERPEGSVSTLKIQRTQQEDSAVYLCASSFGVTEAFFGQGTRLTVV.

The V gene is TRBV29-1, the J gene TRBJ1-2, with 7 bases that match TRBD1. The CDR3 sequence is 13 residues long. The junction had 9 bases not matched to a gene; V was cut back by 7 bases and J by 4 bases. Germline V gene lookup returns CDR1 SQVTM and CDR2 ANQGSEA. The DNA of the CDR3 is TGCAGCGGGGAACAGGGGCAGGTCTATGGCTACACCTTC. Protein product: CSGEQGQVYGYTF.

V usage is TRBV20-1 and J usage is TRBJ1-1, with 10 bases aligning to TRBD1. The CDR3 length is 11 residues. The germline V gene has CDR1 DFQATT and CDR2 SNEGSKA (reference sequence). Trimming took 5 bases from V and 10 from J; bases not matched to a gene: 4. The CDR3 spells CSARTGGGAFF. CDR3 DNA sequence: TGCAGTGCTCGGACAGGGGGGGGAGCTTTCTTT.

The sample holds many counts of this clonotype. The chain employs TRBV19 and TRBJ1-1, with TRBD1 as a possible D gene (5 bases). The V and J ends lost 5 bases and 1 base respectively, with 11 bases between them. Germline V CDR1 and CDR2: LNHDA, SQIVND (reference sequence). The CDR3 runs to 14 residues. The CDR3 DNA reads as TGTGCCAGTAGTTTCCAGGGCTGGAACACTGAAGCTTTCTTT. The encoded protein is CASSFQGWNTEAFF. Drawing the rest from reference TRBV19 and TRBJ1-1, the complete variable domain is DGGITQSPKYLFRKEGQNVTLSCEQNLNHDAMYWYRQDPGQGLRLIYYSQIVNDFQKGDIAEGYSVSREKKESFPLTVTSAQKNPTAFYLCASSFQGWNTEAFFGQGTRLTVV.

This clonotype was found a few times. This rearrangement joins TRBV7-9 to TRBJ1-1, with D perhaps matching TRBD1 (5 bases). Between the trimmed V and J ends, which lost 3 bases and 7 bases, there was a span of 18 bases. The CDR3 has 15 residues. CDR1 SEHNR and CDR2 FQNEAQ come from the germline V gene (reference sequence). CDR3 sequence (DNA): TGTGCCAGCAGCTTCGGGAAGGGGACCCGGGGTGAAGCTTTCTTT. Protein: CASSFGKGTRGEAFF.

Notes on this clonotype: One end of the junction is discordant with germline, which a read error may explain. The chain is built from TRBV10-3 and TRBJ1-1; maybe TRBD1 (5 bases). The germline gives CDR1 ENHRY, CDR2 SYGVKD. The length of the CDR3 is 15 residues. This CDR3 is CASSLSAGGGAATFF. Here the CDR3 DNA reads TGTGCCAGCAGTTTATCGGCAGGCGGTGGGGCGGCGACTTTCTTT.

This clonotype has ten or more counts. V usage is TRBV20-1 and J usage is TRBJ1-2; 7 bases line up with TRBD1. Germline assignment: CDR1 DFQATT and CDR2 SNEGSKA (reference sequence). J gave up 5 bases and V 2 bases, and 5 bases lay outside the gene matches. The CDR3 runs 13 residues. The CDR3: CSARRGPKYGYTF. The CDR3 DNA reads TGCAGTGCTAGAAGGGGGCCGAAATATGGCTACACCTTC.

A note on this clonotype: The junction does not match germline at one end; this may be a read error. This sequence joins TRBV7-9 and TRBJ2-2; possibly TRBD1 for D (5 bases). CDR1 and CDR2 from the germline V gene are SEHNR and FQNEAQ (reference sequence). CDR3 length: 16 amino acids. CDR3 coding DNA: TGCGCCAGCAGCCAAGATACGGCAGGGATCATCGGGGAGCTGTTTTTT. Translated: CASSQDTAGIIGELFF.

This clonotype was seen a handful of times. CDR3 sequence (DNA): TGCACCGTACGGGACAGGGAGGCCTACGAGCAGTACTTC. This encodes CTVRDREAYEQYF. This chain uses TRBV20-1 with TRBJ2-7, with 9 nucleotides matching TRBD1. Per germline, CDR1 DFQATT and CDR2 SNEGSKA (reference sequence). The CDR3 is 13 residues long.

CDR3 bases: TGTGCCAGCAGCCAAGATAGGCCAGGGCGGAATTCACCCCTCCACTTT. Its protein is CASSQDRPGRNSPLHF. The V call is TRBV9, the J call TRBJ1-6, with D possibly matching TRBD1 (5 bases). Between the trimmed V and J ends, which lost 4 bases and 7 bases, there was a span of 18 bases. Germline V lookup: CDR1 SGDLS, CDR2 YYNGEE. This CDR3 has 16 residues.

There are many counts of this clonotype. The chain couples TRBV2 to TRBJ2-5, with a weak D call TRBD2 (6 bases). Germline V lookup: CDR1 SNHLY, CDR2 FYNNEI. The CDR3 extends over 14 amino acids. V dropped 6 bases and J dropped 7 bases, with 18 bases sitting between them. CDR3 protein: CASRGTSHPGTQYF. The CDR3 nucleotides are TGTGCCAGCAGGGGGACTTCCCATCCAGGGACCCAGTACTTC.

This clonotype was seen a handful of times. The chain couples TRBV10-3 to TRBJ1-1, with unresolved D. Germline V CDR1 and CDR2: ENHRY, SYGVKD. This CDR3 comprises 13 residues. The germline V and J ends were trimmed by 10 bases and 3 bases, with 15 bases remaining between them. The CDR3 reads CASGVGFDTEAFF. The DNA for the CDR3 is TGTGCCAGCGGAGTGGGGTTTGACACTGAAGCTTTCTTT.

The V gene is TRBV20-1, the J gene TRBJ2-5; D possibly matches TRBD1 or TRBD2 (5 bases each). The CDR3 covers 14 residues. V lost 2 bases, J lost 2 bases, and 12 bases lay in between. Germline CDR1 reads DFQATT; CDR2 reads SNEGSKA (reference sequence). The CDR3 sequence is CSARLGRRQETQYF. DNA for the CDR3: TGCAGTGCTAGATTGGGACGGAGACAAGAGACCCAGTACTTC.

There are a few counts of this clonotype. This chain uses TRBV11-2 with TRBJ1-1; TRBD1 might be the D (6 bases). Germline V CDR1 and CDR2: SGHAT, FQNNGV. The length of the CDR3 is 14 residues. V shed 4 bases and J shed 1 base, with 10 bases lying between them. The CDR3 bases are TGTGCCAGCAGCTCCGGGACAACGAACACTGAAGCTTTCTTT. It specifies CASSSGTTNTEAFF.

The gene calls are TRBV15 and TRBJ1-2; 9 bases map to TRBD1. Germline CDR1 is LNHNV and CDR2 is YYDKDF (reference sequence). The J segment lost 1 base and the V segment lost 3 bases, leaving 3 bases of the junction unmatched. This CDR3 has 15 residues. The CDR3, as DNA: TGTGCCACCAGCAGGGTGGACAGGGGTAACTATGGCTACACCTTC. This sequence encodes CATSRVDRGNYGYTF.

Regarding this clonotype: Since no conserved phenylalanine or tryptophan closes the CDR3, a read error is the likely cause. V usage is TRBV2 and J usage is TRBJ1-1; possibly TRBD1 for D (5 bases). Deletions cut 7 bases from V and 1 base from J, with 10 bases between. Germline-derived CDR1 and CDR2 are SNHLY and FYNNEI. This CDR3 is built from 13 residues. The CDR3: CASKGPGNTEAFL. In DNA, the CDR3 is TGTGCCAGCAAGGGGCCAGGGAACACTGAAGCTTTCTTA.

This clonotype was detected ten times or more. The rearrangement links TRBV12-3 or TRBV12-4 to TRBJ1-2; 12 bases map to TRBD1. This CDR3 has 16 amino acids. V lost 5 bases to trimming and J lost 7 bases; unmatched junction nucleotides: 11. CDR3 region: CASSPAWDRGLGGYTF. CDR3 DNA: TGTGCCAGCAGTCCCGCCTGGGACAGGGGGCTTGGTGGCTACACCTTC.

In its sample, this clonotype was seen a few times. Germline and junction disagree at one end, which may indicate a read error. The chain is built from TRBV10-2 and TRBJ1-5; TRBD1 aligns across 9 bases. Germline lookup yields CDR1 WSHSY and CDR2 SAAADI. The CDR3 runs to 14 residues. The CDR3 loop reads CASSLLTGGQPQHF. The CDR3 coding sequence is TGTGCCAGCAGTCTCTTGACAGGGGGTCAGCCCCAGCATTTT.

Details on this clonotype: This may arise from a read error, as a much more abundant clone is one base away. The chain uses TRBV19 and TRBJ1-2; 8 bases are shared with TRBD1. The germline CDR1 and CDR2 sequences are LNHDA and SQIVND (reference sequence). CDR3 size: 14 residues. CDR3 residues: CVSKSGQANYGYTF. The CDR3 DNA reads TGTGTCAGCAAGTCGGGACAGGCTAACTATGGCTACACCTTC.

The chain combines TRBV19 with TRBJ1-5; 9 bases map to TRBD1. The CDR3 sequence is 15 residues long. The germline V gene has CDR1 LNHDA and CDR2 SQIVND (reference sequence). Trimming at V came to 10 bases and at J to 3 bases, leaving 10 bases not matched to a gene. The chain's CDR3 is CATKVGTGNNQPQHF. The CDR3 coding sequence is TGTGCCACTAAAGTTGGGACAGGGAACAATCAGCCCCAGCATTTT.

Many counts were recorded for this clonotype. The genes are TRBV20-1 and TRBJ1-2, with 11 bases that match TRBD1. With V trimmed by 4 bases and J by 8 bases, 6 bases remained unmatched. The germline gives CDR1 DFQATT, CDR2 SNEGSKA (reference sequence). The CDR3 totals 13 residues. DNA for the CDR3: TGCAGTGCTACGGACAGGGGGCCAAGGGGCTACACCTTC. Protein sequence: CSATDRGPRGYTF.